This paragraph reports one T cell receptor (beta chain). The entry originates in a study of blood T cell repertoires in COVID-19. On the study more broadly: Samples representing acute and convalescent COVID-19 were sourced from the United States, Italy and Spain. The analysed material was cDNA or gDNA that came from T cells, B-cell-depleted T cells, or PBMCs.

Per germline, CDR1 MDHEN and CDR2 SYDVKM. V was cut by 4 bases and J by 1 base, with 13 bases left in between. CDR3 length: 15 amino acids. TCRdb's copy holds only in-frame clones and misses some; the assay was immunoSEQ multiplex PCR. The data hold around 300,000 clones, with approximately 88% observed a single time. The TCR comes from a woman aged 40 to 50 who had recovered from COVID-19. The specimen was PBMCs or T cells enriched from blood (not recorded which). The J gene is TRBJ1-1, the V gene TRBV28; weak D call: TRBD1 (5 bases). CDR3: CASSSPGGTNTEAFF. The CDR3 nucleotides are TGTGCCAGCAGTTCCCCGGGAGGGACGAACACTGAAGCTTTCTTT.